The rows below give T cell receptor beta chains drawn from one sample of a study of blood T cell repertoires in COVID-19. Sequencing was performed with immunoSEQ multiplex PCR; in TCRdb, only in-frame clones are kept and a portion is missing. Among roughly 230,000 clones listed, approximately 84% were seen once. Material: peripheral blood. These TCRs come from a man in his fifties with acute or convalescent COVID-19. The CDR3 runs from the conserved cysteine through the conserved F or W. D genes are given only for firm matches. Rows may omit the clone size; those that give it use once, few, many or a size class.

V	size	J	D	CDR3	DNA
TRBV25-1	-	TRBJ2-1	TRBD2	CASSLAGGPSFNEQFF	TGTGCCAGCAGTCTAGCGGGGGGGCCGAGTTTCAATGAGCAGTTCTTC
TRBV9	few	TRBJ2-6	-	CASSVGLDRDYSGANVLTF	TGTGCCAGCAGCGTAGGTTTGGACCGCGACTACTCTGGGGCCAACGTCCTGACTTTC
TRBV12-3/TRBV12-4	-	TRBJ2-7	TRBD2	CASSRTSGYEQYF	TGTGCCAGCAGTAGGACTAGCGGGTACGAGCAGTACTTC
TRBV28	-	TRBJ2-5	TRBD2	CASSSLAGEGETQYF	TGTGCCAGCAGTTCTCTAGCGGGGGAAGGAGAGACCCAGTACTTC
TRBV7-9	-	TRBJ2-2	TRBD1	CASSSGRQGIIGELFF	TGTGCCAGCAGCTCGGGGAGACAGGGGATTATCGGGGAGCTGTTTTTT
TRBV3-1/TRBV3-2	-	TRBJ2-5	TRBD1	CASRTGGQETQYF	TGTGCCAGCAGGACAGGGGGCCAAGAGACCCAGTACTTC
TRBV4-1	-	TRBJ1-5	-	CASSSQVNQPQHF	TGCGCCAGCAGCTCACAGGTCAATCAGCCCCAGCATTTT
TRBV19	-	TRBJ2-2	TRBD2	CASSIGGSNTGELFF	TGTGCCAGTAGTATCGGGGGGTCTAACACCGGGGAGCTGTTTTTT
TRBV27	-	TRBJ2-3	TRBD1	CASSFETGGRVAQYF	TGTGCCAGCAGTTTTGAGACAGGGGGGAGGGTGGCGCAGTATTTT
TRBV2	-	TRBJ2-7	TRBD2	CASGGLISGGDEQYF	TGTGCCAGCGGTGGGTTAATTTCGGGAGGCGACGAGCAGTACTTC
TRBV5-1	-	TRBJ2-2	-	CASRKKPPGAAAGELFF	TGCGCCAGCAGGAAAAAACCGCCGGGAGCGGCGGCCGGGGAGCTGTTTTTT
TRBV7-6	-	TRBJ1-1	TRBD1	CASSPGGQAFF	TGTGCCAGCAGCCCAGGGGGGCAAGCTTTCTTT
TRBV6-5	-	TRBJ1-1	-	CASSSQSGSTEAFF	TGTGCCAGCAGTTCCCAATCAGGGTCCACTGAAGCTTTCTTT
TRBV10-2	once	TRBJ1-5	TRBD1	CASSESGTGYSNQPQHF	TGCGCCAGCAGTGAGTCGGGGACAGGGTATAGCAATCAGCCCCAGCATTTT
TRBV14	-	TRBJ1-5	-	CASSQDHGVNQPQHF	TGTGCCAGCAGCCAAGATCACGGGGTAAATCAGCCCCAGCATTTT
TRBV10-2	-	TRBJ2-7	TRBD1	CASTRLGQGRNEQYF	TGCGCCAGCACTCGATTAGGACAGGGGAGGAACGAGCAGTACTTC
TRBV5-1	few	TRBJ1-1	-	CASSLTGTEAFF	TGCGCCAGCAGCTTAACAGGAACTGAAGCTTTCTTT
TRBV7-9	-	TRBJ2-3	TRBD2	CASSLVAGGLGTDTQYF	TGTGCCAGCAGCTTGGTAGCGGGAGGGCTTGGCACAGATACGCAGTATTTT
TRBV18	-	TRBJ1-1	-	CASSPPSRIEAFF	TGTGCCAGCTCACCACCGAGCCGAATTGAAGCTTTCTTT
TRBV15	once	TRBJ2-7	TRBD2	CATSRVAGPNYEQYF	TGTGCCACCAGCAGAGTAGCGGGTCCTAACTACGAGCAGTACTTC
TRBV5-1	-	TRBJ1-4	TRBD1	CASSPSTGGITNEKLFF	TGCGCCAGCAGCCCCTCGACAGGGGGGATCACTAATGAAAAACTGTTTTTT
TRBV9	-	TRBJ1-6	TRBD1	CASSAIGDSSASLHF	TGTGCCAGCAGCGCCATAGGGGACAGCTCAGCGTCCCTCCACTTT
TRBV14	-	TRBJ2-1	-	CASSQVSGSYNEQFF	TGTGCCAGCAGCCAAGTAAGCGGGTCCTACAATGAGCAGTTCTTC
TRBV7-6	once	TRBJ1-1	-	CASSLAAQRNTEAFF	TGTGCCAGCAGCTTAGCCGCCCAGCGGAACACTGAAGCTTTCTTT
TRBV7-6	-	TRBJ2-7	-	CASSLGDTYEQYF	TGTGCCAGCAGCTTAGGGGACACCTACGAGCAGTACTTC
TRBV5-1	-	TRBJ2-7	-	CASSLNAGDEQYF	TGCGCCAGCAGCCTTAACGCCGGGGACGAGCAGTACTTC
TRBV5-8	-	TRBJ1-2	-	CASSSWTLGGYTF	TGTGCCAGCAGCAGCTGGACATTAGGCGGCTACACCTTC
TRBV13	-	TRBJ1-4	-	CASSLRSNEKLFF	TGTGCCAGCAGTTTGCGGAGTAATGAAAAACTGTTTTTT
TRBV24-1	-	TRBJ1-5	TRBD1	CATSASTGGSYNQPQHF	TGTGCCACCAGTGCCTCAACAGGGGGGTCGTACAATCAGCCCCAGCATTTT
TRBV6-6	-	TRBJ2-5	TRBD2	CASSRDYTETQYF	TGTGCCAGCAGTAGGGACTACACGGAGACCCAGTACTTC
TRBV7-3	-	TRBJ2-1	TRBD2	CASSVQGGLAGRGNEQFF	TGTGCCAGCAGCGTCCAGGGGGGACTAGCGGGAAGGGGCAATGAGCAGTTCTTC
TRBV6-5	once	TRBJ1-1	-	CASSYARLNTEAFF	TGTGCCAGCAGTTACGCCAGGTTGAACACTGAAGCTTTCTTT
TRBV19	-	TRBJ1-6	TRBD1	CASSTQGVSPLHF	TGTGCCAGTAGTACACAGGGGGTTTCACCCCTCCACTTT
TRBV9	-	TRBJ1-5	TRBD1	CASSGGTGDPQHF	TGTGCCAGCAGCGGAGGGACAGGGGATCCCCAGCATTTT
TRBV2	few	TRBJ1-2	-	CASSARFNYGYTF	TGTGCCAGCAGTGCCAGGTTTAACTATGGCTACACCTTC
TRBV19	-	TRBJ1-4	TRBD1	CASSAGTANEKLFF	TGTGCCAGTAGTGCCGGGACAGCTAATGAAAAACTGTTTTTT
TRBV25-1	-	TRBJ1-6	-	CASSELGSGNSPLHF	TGTGCCAGCAGTGAATTGGGGTCAGGGAATTCACCCCTCCACTTT
TRBV7-9	-	TRBJ1-5	-	CASSSGPGFPQPQHF	TGTGCCAGCAGCTCCGGCCCAGGGTTTCCTCAGCCCCAGCATTTT
TRBV19	-	TRBJ1-5	TRBD1	CASRADRAGNQPQHF	TGTGCCAGTAGAGCCGACAGGGCGGGCAATCAGCCCCAGCATTTT
TRBV24-1	-	TRBJ1-2	TRBD1	CATSDSGTGGDGYTF	TGTGCCACCAGTGATTCCGGGACAGGGGGCGATGGCTACACCTTC
TRBV7-6	few	TRBJ2-7	TRBD1	CASSGLTGKSSYEQYF	TGTGCCAGCAGCGGATTGACAGGGAAAAGCTCCTACGAGCAGTACTTC
TRBV2	-	TRBJ2-1	TRBD2	CASRAVAGDYNEQFF	TGTGCCAGCCGAGCGGTAGCGGGAGACTACAATGAGCAGTTCTTC
TRBV12-3/TRBV12-4	-	TRBJ1-1	-	CASSFGTTEAFF	TGTGCCAGCAGTTTCGGGACTACTGAAGCTTTCTTT
TRBV11-3	-	TRBJ2-2	-	CASSLFESNTGELFF	TGTGCCAGCAGCTTATTTGAGTCGAACACCGGGGAGCTGTTTTTT
TRBV6-5	-	TRBJ2-2	-	CASRTTPVTGELFF	TGTGCCAGCAGGACAACCCCCGTCACCGGGGAGCTGTTTTTT
TRBV9	few	TRBJ1-1	-	CASSPPEGHLTTEAFF	TGTGCCAGCAGTCCACCAGAGGGACACCTTACCACTGAAGCTTTCTTT
TRBV7-2	-	TRBJ1-5	-	CASSPQARGDQPQHF	TGTGCCAGCAGCCCCCAGGCCCGCGGGGATCAGCCCCAGCATTTT
TRBV7-9	-	TRBJ1-2	TRBD1	CASSFLQGARYTF	TGTGCCAGCAGCTTTCTTCAGGGGGCTCGCTACACCTTC
TRBV18	-	TRBJ2-7	-	CASSPPVALEQYF	TGTGCCAGCTCACCACCTGTAGCGTTAGAGCAGTACTTC
TRBV7-9	-	TRBJ1-2	TRBD1	CASSSSDRGWYGYTF	TGTGCCAGCAGCTCATCGGACAGGGGGTGGTATGGCTACACCTTC
TRBV6-6	-	TRBJ2-3	-	CASSTQGSRNTDTQYF	TGTGCCAGCAGTACTCAGGGGTCCCGGAACACAGATACGCAGTATTTT
TRBV5-5	-	TRBJ2-4	-	CASSPEPIVAKNIQYF	TGTGCCAGCAGCCCCGAGCCAATAGTAGCCAAAAACATTCAGTACTTC
TRBV27	-	TRBJ1-5	TRBD1	CASSSKQGYNQPQHF	TGTGCCAGCAGTTCAAAACAGGGGTACAATCAGCCCCAGCATTTT
TRBV19	-	TRBJ1-3	TRBD1	CATGGFVNTIYF	TGTGCCACAGGGGGCTTTGTAAACACCATATATTTT
TRBV19	-	TRBJ1-2	-	CASRGSGYGYTF	TGTGCCAGTAGGGGAAGCGGCTATGGCTACACCTTC